This T cell receptor (beta chain) comes out of a study of T cells in Graves' hyperthyroidism and ophthalmopathy. The overall study: Peripheral blood was drawn at first diagnosis, prior to all treatment. Broader study findings: Blood shared most expanded thyroid clonotypes above 0.001.

Blood dates from first hyperthyroidism diagnosis, before any ophthalmopathy symptoms. The authors obtained PBMCs from roughly 9.7 ml of fresh peripheral blood. What was amplified from RNA transcripts were TCR beta CDR3 regions. First-round RT-PCR with HTBI primers amplified the TCR CDR3 region. TCRdb ran MiXCR on the multiplex PCR reads and lists one entry per CDR3 protein. Among fewer than 400,000 distinct CDR3 sequences, around a sixth were seen once, and the ten largest hold about a quarter. The table lists this clonotype with many counts. Its target is not known. The receptor was derived from a woman aged 18-35 years with Graves' hyperthyroidism that later progressed to Graves' ophthalmopathy. Material for sequencing was blood.

The CDR3 loop reads CSVEEEPGYTF. CDR3 coding DNA: TGCAGCGTTGAAGAGGAGCCAGGCTACACCTTC. The gene calls are TRBV29-1 and TRBJ1-2; D is uncertain. Per the germline V gene, CDR1 is SQVTM and CDR2 is ANQGSEA. The CDR3 extends over 11 amino acids. Trimming cost V 0 bases and J 8 bases, with 7 bases left between them.